Listed below are T cell receptor beta chains from one sample, sequenced in a study of technical replicates of blood from several donors. The repertoire was sequenced with immunoSEQ multiplex PCR; TCRdb's copy has only in-frame clones and lacks some. The sample holds fewer than 70,000 clones, about 82% seen once. Material: PBMCs. Every receptor here comes from a human donor in good health. Some clones in this sample may be carry-over from other donors' samples. The CDR3 runs from the conserved cysteine through the conserved F or W. Each record gives: J gene, D gene, clone size, V gene, CDR3 DNA, CDR3 protein. The D gene is left open where the match is weak. Some rows have no size entry. The others give once, few or many, or a class for an expanded clone.

>TRBJ2-1|NA|NA|TRBV7-9
TGTGCCAGCAGCTTAGTGGGCCTCTCGACCTACAATGAGCAGTTCTTC
CASSLVGLSTYNEQFF
>TRBJ2-7|NA|NA|TRBV4-1
TGCGCCAGCAGCCAAGGGACTCTTAGGAACGAGCAGTACTTC
CASSQGTLRNEQYF
>TRBJ2-7|NA|few|TRBV25-1
TGTGCCAGCAGTGAATTGTTCTCCCACACCCCCTACGAGCAGTACTTC
CASSELFSHTPYEQYF
>TRBJ2-2|TRBD2|NA|TRBV18
TGTGCCAGCTCACCACCGGGACTAGCGGGGCTCGCAGGGGAGCTGTTTTTT
CASSPPGLAGLAGELFF
>TRBJ1-2|NA|once|TRBV30
TGTGCCTGGTCGGACAACCCAATCTATGGCTACACCTTC
CAWSDNPIYGYTF
>TRBJ1-5|NA|NA|TRBV7-8
TGTGCCAGCAGCGACCCGCCAGAGGACAGTTCTTATCAGCCCCAGCATTTT
CASSDPPEDSSYQPQHF
>TRBJ1-5|NA|NA|TRBV19
TGTGCCAGTAGTTTATCAGGGATGGAGGGGTTATGGAGTCAGCCCCAGCATTTT
CASSLSGMEGLWSQPQHF
>TRBJ2-6|TRBD1|few|TRBV9
TGTGCCAGCAGCGTAGGTCAGGGGGCTCGTGGGGCCAACGTCCTGACTTTC
CASSVGQGARGANVLTF
>TRBJ2-6|TRBD1|NA|TRBV18
TGTGCCAGCTCACCACGAAATGGGGGACAGCTCTCTGGGGCCAACGTCCTGACTTTC
CASSPRNGGQLSGANVLTF
>TRBJ1-1|TRBD1|NA|TRBV5-1
TGCGCCAGCAGCCAGGGGACAGGGGGCTTAGGAACTGAAGCTTTCTTT
CASSQGTGGLGTEAFF
>TRBJ2-1|NA|NA|TRBV27
TGTGCCAGCAGTTTCGGAGGGGGCTTCCTCTACAATGAGCAGTTCTTC
CASSFGGGFLYNEQFF
>TRBJ2-5|TRBD2|NA|TRBV5-1
TGCGCCAGCAGCTTGCAGCCTAGCGGGGGGGCCCAAGAGACCCAGTACTTC
CASSLQPSGGAQETQYF
>TRBJ1-5|NA|few|TRBV6-4
TGTGCCAGCGGTAGCCCTCAGCCCCAGCATTTT
CASGSPQPQHF
>TRBJ2-5|TRBD2|NA|TRBV27
TGTGCCAGCAGTACCGGACTAGCGGGGTACCAAGAGACCCAGTACTTC
CASSTGLAGYQETQYF
>TRBJ2-7|NA|NA|TRBV2
TGTGCCAGCAGTGAAAGGTGGCTGCAGGTAAAGTACGAGCAGTACTTC
CASSERWLQVKYEQYF
>TRBJ2-7|NA|NA|TRBV10-3
TGTGCCATCAGTGGGGCAGCGGATGGTTACGAGCAGTACTTC
CAISGAADGYEQYF
>TRBJ1-6|TRBD1|few|TRBV7-9
TGTGCCAGCAGCACCCGGGACAGTTTGGGGTCACCCCTCCACTTT
CASSTRDSLGSPLHF
>TRBJ1-4|NA|NA|TRBV30
TGTGCCTGGAAACGGCAGGGTAATGAAAAACTGTTTTTT
CAWKRQGNEKLFF
>TRBJ2-7|TRBD2|NA|TRBV7-8
TGTGCCAGCACCCGGACTAGCGGCGAGCAGTACTTC
CASTRTSGEQYF
>TRBJ1-5|TRBD1|NA|TRBV30
TGTGCCTGGACTCACAGCGGACAGGGTAATCAGCCCCAGCATTTT
CAWTHSGQGNQPQHF
>TRBJ2-7|TRBD2|NA|TRBV4-3
TGCGCCAGCAGCCAAGATTTCGGGGGGGTCTACGAGCAGTACTTC
CASSQDFGGVYEQYF
>TRBJ2-2|NA|NA|TRBV27
TGTGCCAGCAGTCTCAGACTAGTAGCCGGGGAGCTGTTTTTT
CASSLRLVAGELFF
>TRBJ2-7|NA|NA|TRBV9
TGTGCCAGCAGCGTAGGGTCTACCTCCTACGAGCAGTACTTC
CASSVGSTSYEQYF
>TRBJ1-4|NA|once|TRBV2
TGTGCCAGCACGTGGGGCCAGCTTAATGAAAAACTGTTTTTT
CASTWGQLNEKLFF
>TRBJ2-5|TRBD2|NA|TRBV19
TGTGCCAGTACCCCTTCTAGCGGGGGGGCGTGGGAGACCCAGTACTTC
CASTPSSGGAWETQYF
>TRBJ2-7|NA|NA|TRBV18
TGTGCCAGCTCACCGACAGCGACCTACGAGCAGTACTTC
CASSPTATYEQYF
>TRBJ2-5|NA|NA|TRBV21-1
TGTGCCAGCAGCAAAGGTTCCCCCGGGAGCTGCCCCCCGGAGACCCAGTACTTC
CASSKGSPGSCPPETQYF
>TRBJ1-1|NA|NA|TRBV9
TGTGCCAGCAGCGTCTCGGAGGGGATGAACACTGAAGCTTTCTTT
CASSVSEGMNTEAFF
>TRBJ1-1|TRBD1|NA|TRBV12-5
TGTGCTAGTGGAGTACAGGGGGCCAGGGGCACTGAAGCTTTCTTT
CASGVQGARGTEAFF
>TRBJ2-6|NA|NA|TRBV14
TGTGCCAGCAGCCTCGTCTCTGGGGCCAACGTCCTGACTTTC
CASSLVSGANVLTF
>TRBJ2-3|NA|NA|TRBV5-4
TGTGCCAGCAGGTACAACCGGGAGAGTGTTACGCAGTATTTT
CASRYNRESVTQYF
>TRBJ2-2|NA|NA|TRBV2
TGTGCCAGCAGTGGAAGAAGCCCGAACACCGGGGAGCTGTTTTTT
CASSGRSPNTGELFF
>TRBJ1-1|TRBD1|NA|TRBV19
TGTGCCAGTACCTCACTAGTAGGCCAGGGGGGCACTGAAGCTTTCTTT
CASTSLVGQGGTEAFF
>TRBJ1-1|NA|NA|TRBV6-1
TGTGCCAGCAGTGATCAACAGATGAACACTGAAGCTTTCTTT
CASSDQQMNTEAFF
>TRBJ2-1|TRBD2|NA|TRBV7-2
TGTGCCAGCAGCCCCACGACTAGCGGGACCTACAATGAGCAGTTCTTC
CASSPTTSGTYNEQFF
>TRBJ2-1|TRBD2|medium-sized|TRBV4-3
TGCGCCAGCAGCCAGACTAGCGGGGCCTACAATGAGCAGTTCTTC
CASSQTSGAYNEQFF
>TRBJ1-6|TRBD1|NA|TRBV14
TGTGCCAGCAGCGCGACAGGGGGCCGTTCACCCCTCCACTTT
CASSATGGRSPLHF
>TRBJ2-7|NA|NA|TRBV4-1
TGCGCCAGCAGCCAAGGACGGCGACTCTCCTACGAGCAGTACTTC
CASSQGRRLSYEQYF
>TRBJ2-7|TRBD2|NA|TRBV7-2
TGTGCCACCCGACTAGCGGGGACCTACGAGCAGTACTTC
CATRLAGTYEQYF
>TRBJ1-1|NA|NA|TRBV6-5
TGTGCCAGCAGTTACTCGGAGGGTTCTGAAGCTTTCTTT
CASSYSEGSEAFF
>TRBJ2-7|TRBD1|NA|TRBV5-1
TGCGCCAGCAGCTTGGCAGGACAGGGCGGCGAGCAGTACTTC
CASSLAGQGGEQYF
>TRBJ2-1|NA|NA|TRBV11-1
TGTGCCAGCAGCGAAGTTGACTTATACAATGAGCAGTTCTTC
CASSEVDLYNEQFF
>TRBJ1-2|TRBD1|NA|TRBV25-1
TGTGCCAGCACACCGACAGGGGATCACTATGGCTACACCTTC
CASTPTGDHYGYTF
>TRBJ2-3|NA|once|TRBV5-1
TGCGCCAGCAGCTCGGGGATTGTACAGGGTCCCTCAGATACGCAGTATTTT
CASSSGIVQGPSDTQYF
>TRBJ1-6|NA|NA|TRBV2
TGTGCCAGCAGACTCCCGGGGGAACCCCTCCACTTT
CASRLPGEPLHF